The rows below give T cell receptor beta chains drawn from one sample of a study of beta chain features in type 1 diabetes. Measured with immunoSEQ multiplex PCR; TCRdb has only the in-frame clones, and not every one. The sample holds roughly 290,000 clones, about 8.5% seen once. Sample: central memory CD4+ T cells from blood. The receptors come from a woman younger than 35 in good health. CDR3s include the opening cysteine and the closing phenylalanine or tryptophan. A D gene is named only where the DNA matches it firmly. Rows may omit the clone size; those that give it use once, few, many or a size class.

J gene	V gene	D gene	CDR3 length	clone size	CDR3 DNA	CDR3 protein
TRBJ1-2	TRBV7-9	TRBD1	15	NA	TGTGCCAGCAGCTTAGAGACAGGGCGATTCTATGGCTACACCTTC	CASSLETGRFYGYTF
TRBJ2-1	TRBV9	TRBD2	17	few	TGTGCCAGCAGCGACCCAAGGGCGAGCGGGAGCCCCCATGAGCAGTTCTTC	CASSDPRASGSPHEQFF
TRBJ1-1	TRBV7-6	NA	12	few	TGTGCCAGCAGCCCCCAAGGGCAGGGAGCTTTCTTT	CASSPQGQGAFF
TRBJ2-5	TRBV9	TRBD1	15	few	TGTGCCAGCAGCCCCGGGACAGGGGGCTGGAAGACCCAGTACTTC	CASSPGTGGWKTQYF
TRBJ2-5	TRBV6-1	NA	16	few	TGTGCCAGCAGTGAAGAAGGGGACCTGCGAGGGGAGACCCAGTACTTC	CASSEEGDLRGETQYF
TRBJ2-4	TRBV5-1	NA	12	NA	TGCGCCAGCAGCTCGGACAGAAACATTCAGTACTTC	CASSSDRNIQYF
TRBJ2-6	TRBV4-1	TRBD2	22	NA	TGCGCCAGCAGCGCGCGAAAAACGACTCATAGCGGGTTCAACTCTGGGGCCAACGTCCTGACTTTC	CASSARKTTHSGFNSGANVLTF
TRBJ1-3	TRBV29-1	NA	16	many	TGCAGCGTTGTCGGGGTACCCACCGGATCTGGAAACACCATATATTTT	CSVVGVPTGSGNTIYF
TRBJ2-1	TRBV11-3	TRBD2	14	many	TGTGCCAGCAGCTCCCGGGGGGGCTACAATGAGCAGTTCTTC	CASSSRGGYNEQFF
TRBJ2-5	TRBV11-2	NA	13	NA	TGTGCCAGCAGCTTAGTGGGTATGGAGACCCAGTACTTC	CASSLVGMETQYF
TRBJ1-2	TRBV6-6	TRBD1	14	NA	TGTGCCAGCAGTTACGAACAGGGGGCTGATGGCTACACCTTC	CASSYEQGADGYTF
TRBJ2-1	TRBV9	NA	14	few	TGTGCCAGCAGCGTACTCAACCCGGCGGGAGAGCAGTTCTTC	CASSVLNPAGEQFF
TRBJ1-2	TRBV2	NA	14	NA	TGTGCCAGCAGCCAGAAGGGAGCTAACTATGGCTACACCTTC	CASSQKGANYGYTF
TRBJ1-1	TRBV18	NA	17	NA	TGTGCCAGCTCATATGTTCCGGGGGCTTTGGGCGATACTGAAGCTTTCTTT	CASSYVPGALGDTEAFF
TRBJ1-1	TRBV6-5	NA	10	few	TGTGCCAGCATTGCCACTGAAGCTTTCTTT	CASIATEAFF
TRBJ1-4	TRBV6-6	NA	15	few	TGTGCCAGCAGACCTGACAGGTCCCAAAATGAAAAACTGTTTTTT	CASRPDRSQNEKLFF
TRBJ2-7	TRBV2	NA	12	NA	TGTGCCAGCACCAGGGCGTCCTACGAGCAGTACTTC	CASTRASYEQYF
TRBJ2-2	TRBV7-9	NA	16	NA	TGTGCCAGCAGCTTATTTCTTTCGGGGAATACCGGGGAGCTGTTTTTT	CASSLFLSGNTGELFF
TRBJ1-1	TRBV7-9	NA	14	NA	TGTGCCAGCAGCTTAGGTCAGGGCGACACTGAAGCTTTCTTT	CASSLGQGDTEAFF
TRBJ2-4	TRBV18	TRBD2	16	few	TGTGCCAGCTCACCCACCTCAGGGAGGGCGAGAAACATTCAGTACTTC	CASSPTSGRARNIQYF
TRBJ2-2	TRBV30	TRBD2	16	few	TGTGCCTGGGGGTTTAGCGGGAGGGCCTTCACCGGGGAGCTGTTTTTT	CAWGFSGRAFTGELFF
TRBJ2-1	TRBV4-3	NA	15	many	TGCGCCAGCAGCCAAGAAAGTTTGGCTAGTCATGAGCAGTTCTTC	CASSQESLASHEQFF
TRBJ2-2	TRBV29-1	NA	11	few	TGCAGCGTTGGGTCCACCGGGGAGCTGTTTTTT	CSVGSTGELFF
TRBJ1-6	TRBV5-6	NA	16	few	TGTGCCAGCAGGGCGCCAGGGGCCACCTATAATTCACCCCTCCACTTT	CASRAPGATYNSPLHF
TRBJ1-2	TRBV5-8	NA	13	few	TGTGCCAGCAGGACCGGGACGGAGTATGGCTACACCTTC	CASRTGTEYGYTF
TRBJ1-1	TRBV7-9	TRBD1	11	NA	TGTGCCAGCAGCCCGGACAGGGATGCTTTCTTT	CASSPDRDAFF
TRBJ2-5	TRBV28	NA	13	many	TGTGCCAGCAGTCACCTTGGCTCCGGGCCCCAGTACTTC	CASSHLGSGPQYF
TRBJ2-7	TRBV7-9	NA	13	NA	TGTGCCAGCAGCAAAGAGGGTGGCTACGAGCAGTACTTC	CASSKEGGYEQYF
TRBJ2-2	TRBV4-2	TRBD1	16	NA	TGTGCCAGCAGCCAACCGGACAGGGGGCTTGCCGGGGAGCTGTTTTTT	CASSQPDRGLAGELFF
TRBJ2-6	TRBV5-4	NA	16	NA	TGTGCCAGCAGCTTAGCCTCTTACCCTGGGGCCAACGTCCTGACTTTC	CASSLASYPGANVLTF
TRBJ1-1	TRBV4-3	NA	15	few	TGCGCCAGCAGCCAAGACCGGGACGGGTACACTGAAGCTTTCTTT	CASSQDRDGYTEAFF
TRBJ1-2	TRBV4-2	NA	15	few	TGTGCCAGCAGCCAAGATGAAGATACTAACTATGGCTACACCTTC	CASSQDEDTNYGYTF
TRBJ2-3	TRBV28	NA	15	NA	TGTGCCAGCAGTTTACTCGGCAGGGTCACAGATACGCAGTATTTT	CASSLLGRVTDTQYF
TRBJ1-6	TRBV7-9	NA	14	few	TGTGCCAGCCGTCTCGGGACGTCTAATTCACCCCTCCACTTT	CASRLGTSNSPLHF
TRBJ1-2	TRBV7-2	TRBD1	14	few	TGTGCCAGCAGCTCCCAGGGGGCTGTTGGTGGCTACACCTTC	CASSSQGAVGGYTF
TRBJ2-3	TRBV19	TRBD2	17	NA	TGTGCCAGTAGTATCGGGACTAGCGGGCTGGGCACAGATACGCAGTATTTT	CASSIGTSGLGTDTQYF
TRBJ2-6	TRBV7-2	NA	14	NA	TGTGCCAGCAGCTTAGACTCTGGGGCCAACGTCCTGACTTTC	CASSLDSGANVLTF
TRBJ1-5	TRBV5-5	NA	15	few	TGTGCCAGCAGCTTAGGACTTGGCGGGAATCAGCCCCAGCATTTT	CASSLGLGGNQPQHF
TRBJ2-2	TRBV7-3	NA	13	NA	TGTGCCAGCAGCTCCCCGAACACCGGGGAGCTGTTTTTT	CASSSPNTGELFF
TRBJ2-3	TRBV6-1	NA	13	few	TGTGCCAGCATCCTCGGAGGGGCAGATACGCAGTATTTT	CASILGGADTQYF
TRBJ1-1	TRBV7-7	NA	13	few	TGTGCCAGCAGCCAGGGAGAGAACACTGAAGCTTTCTTT	CASSQGENTEAFF
TRBJ1-2	TRBV14	NA	14	few	TGTGCCAGCAGCCAATGGGGAGCTAACTATGGCTACACCTTC	CASSQWGANYGYTF
TRBJ1-1	TRBV7-2	NA	14	NA	TGTGCCAGCAGCTTAGATGCGGGAAGCACTGAAGCTTTCTTT	CASSLDAGSTEAFF
TRBJ2-1	TRBV7-9	NA	15	few	TGTGCCAGCAGCTTACAAAGTAGCTCCTACAATGAGCAGTTCTTC	CASSLQSSSYNEQFF
TRBJ1-4	TRBV7-9	NA	14	NA	TGTGCCAGCAGCTTAGGGCAGGGAGGCGAAAAACTGTTTTTT	CASSLGQGGEKLFF
TRBJ1-4	TRBV7-2	NA	13	few	TGTGCCAGCAGCTTGGGCCGGCGAGGGGTGCTGTTTTTT	CASSLGRRGVLFF
TRBJ2-5	TRBV19	NA	13	few	TGTGCCAGTAGTAGGGCCTTACAAGAGACCCAGTACTTC	CASSRALQETQYF
TRBJ2-1	TRBV5-1	TRBD1	14	NA	TGCGCCAGCAGCTTGTCGGGACAGGGCTATGAGCAGTTCTTC	CASSLSGQGYEQFF
TRBJ2-3	TRBV7-2	TRBD2	16	few	TGTGCCAGCAGCCCCGCGGCGGTAGCGGGAGGGAGTACGCAGTATTTT	CASSPAAVAGGSTQYF
TRBJ1-2	TRBV19	TRBD1	14	few	TGTGCCAGTACGTACCGCGGGACAGTTTACGGCTACACCTTC	CASTYRGTVYGYTF
TRBJ2-6	TRBV16	NA	16	NA	TGTGCCAGCAGCCAATCTATCCTCTCTGGGGCCAACGTCCTGACTTTC	CASSQSILSGANVLTF
TRBJ2-1	TRBV30	NA	12	NA	TGTGCCGGACCGACTAGTAGCAATGAGCAGTTCTTC	CAGPTSSNEQFF
TRBJ1-1	TRBV7-3	TRBD1	13	few	TGTGCCAGCAGTCGGACAGGGGTCACTGAAGCTTTCTTT	CASSRTGVTEAFF
TRBJ1-2	TRBV6-5	TRBD1	13	few	TGTGCCAGCAAAAGGGACAGGGCAACTGGCTACACCTTC	CASKRDRATGYTF
TRBJ2-3	TRBV7-3	TRBD2	14	NA	TGTGCCAGCAGCTGGGGAGGGAGCACAGATACGCAGTATTTT	CASSWGGSTDTQYF